The 16 T cell receptor beta chains below were found in one sample sequenced in a study of blood T cell repertoires in COVID-19. Measured with immunoSEQ multiplex PCR; TCRdb has only the in-frame clones, and not every one. The sample lists 450,000 to 500,000 clones, 80% to 90% seen once, with approximately 2.9% in the top ten. Sequencing was done on a sample of peripheral blood. All receptors come from a human donor in a cohort sampled during active COVID-19.

V is TRBV7-9 and J is TRBJ1-4, with 7 positions matching TRBD1. Germline assignment: CDR1 SEHNR and CDR2 FQNEAQ (reference sequence). V lost 3 bases, J lost 1 base, and 5 bases stayed unmatched. The CDR3 has 16 residues. The CDR3 loop is CASSFQTGLTNEKLFF. CDR3 coding DNA: TGTGCCAGCAGCTTCCAGACAGGGCTAACTAATGAAAAACTGTTTTTT.

This chain links TRBV19 with TRBJ1-4, with 10 bases identical to TRBD1. Germline CDR1 LNHDA, CDR2 SQIVND (reference sequence). CDR3 length: 16 residues. V shed 5 bases, J shed 2 bases, and the junction held 5 bases outside the gene matches. The CDR3 DNA follows: TGTGCCAGTAGTCGGGACAGGGGTATCACTAATGAAAAACTGTTTTTT. Protein product: CASSRDRGITNEKLFF.

The V call is TRBV5-1, the J call TRBJ2-1; possible D gene TRBD2, 6 bases. V was cut by 1 base and J by 4 bases, with 12 bases left in between. Germline CDR1 is SGHRS and CDR2 is YFSETQ. The CDR3 has 15 amino acids. The CDR3 nucleotides read TGCGCCAGCAGCTTGTCGAGTAGCGGTTACAATGAGCAGTTCTTC. Amino acids: CASSLSSSGYNEQFF. The variable domain in full, completed from reference TRBV5-1 and TRBJ2-1, reads KAGVTQTPRYLIKTRGQQVTLSCSPISGHRSVSWYQQTPGQGLQFLFEYFSETQRNKGNFPGRFSGRQFSNSRSEMNVSTLELGDSALYLCASSLSSSGYNEQFFGPGTRLTVL.

The chain uses TRBV28 and TRBJ2-5, with 9 bases aligning to TRBD1. V lost 2 bases and J lost 5; bases outside the gene matches: 9. Germline loops: CDR1 MDHEN, CDR2 SYDVKM. The CDR3 covers 16 residues. CDR3 bases: TGTGCCAGCAGTTTACCCGTTACAGGGGGCTCTGAGACCCAGTACTTC. It specifies CASSLPVTGGSETQYF.

V and J are TRBV4-3 and TRBJ1-6, with a possible D match to TRBD1 (5 bases). V gave up 3 bases and J gave up 6 bases, with 15 bases separating them. Germline CDR1 reads LGHNA; CDR2 reads YSLEER. The CDR3 has 16 residues. Here the CDR3 DNA reads TGCGCCAGCAGCCAGGACAAGACCATACCTAATTCACCCCTCCACTTT. Translated, it gives CASSQDKTIPNSPLHF.

This clone is a singleton in its sample. This chain connects TRBV28 to TRBJ1-1; no firm D call. Trimming shortened V by 2 bases and J by 1 base, and 8 bases separated the two germline ends. Per germline, CDR1 MDHEN and CDR2 SYDVKM. CDR3 length: 14 amino acids. The CDR3 loop is CASSLTETNTEAFF. The DNA of the CDR3 is TGTGCCAGCAGTTTAACGGAGACGAACACTGAAGCTTTCTTT.

This clone was counted only a few times. The V call is TRBV6-5, the J call TRBJ2-7; TRBD1 matches 7 bases. Trimming cost V 6 bases and J 2 bases; bases outside gene matches: 10. The CDR3 covers 15 residues. Germline-derived CDR1 and CDR2 are MNHEY and SVGAGI. This CDR3 reads CASSESPQGAYEQYF. In DNA, the CDR3 is TGTGCCAGCAGCGAGAGCCCTCAGGGGGCCTACGAGCAGTACTTC.

The V and J genes are TRBV15 and TRBJ1-1; possibly TRBD1 for D (5 bases). V lost 6 bases and J 4 bases, leaving 18 bases between the germline ends. The CDR3 length is 15 residues. Germline V CDR1 and CDR2: LNHNV, YYDKDF (reference sequence). The CDR3 region has the DNA TGTGCCACCAGAAAGGCCCTCTCCGGGGGCACTGAAGCTTTCTTT. Translation: CATRKALSGGTEAFF.

This rearrangement joins TRBV28 to TRBJ1-2, with 7 bases fitting TRBD1. This CDR3 has 16 amino acids. Unmatched junction bases numbered 9, after V lost 2 bases and J lost 3 bases. Germline V gene lookup returns CDR1 MDHEN and CDR2 SYDVKM. The CDR3 nucleotides read TGTGCCAGCAGTTTAACGTCGGGACAGATTTACTATGGCTACACCTTC. This translates into CASSLTSGQIYYGYTF.

The chain joins TRBV29-1 to TRBJ1-2; possible D gene TRBD1, 5 bases. Trimming pared 4 bases from V and 6 bases from J, leaving 27 bases between. Germline V gene lookup returns CDR1 SQVTM and CDR2 ANQGSEA. The CDR3 consists of 17 residues. The CDR3 DNA sequence: TGCAGCGTTGGATCCCTATTCAGGGAGGAGAGGAGCGATGGCTACACCTTC. Translating gives CSVGSLFREERSDGYTF.

V and J are TRBV12-3 or TRBV12-4 and TRBJ1-1; no clear D gene. The CDR3 is made up of 13 amino acids. V lost 6 bases and J lost 1, with 9 bases in between. CDR3 nucleotide sequence: TGTGCCAGCAGCTCCGGAGCGAACACTGAAGCTTTCTTT. Translation gives CASSSGANTEAFF.

V usage is TRBV19 and J usage is TRBJ1-1, with TRBD1 as a possible D gene (6 bases). This CDR3 comprises 17 residues. V dropped 3 bases and J dropped 1 base, with 18 bases sitting between them. Germline V gene data show CDR1 as LNHDA and CDR2 as SQIVND (reference sequence). This CDR3 is CASSIFQGREGNTEAFF. The CDR3 coding sequence is TGTGCCAGTAGTATCTTCCAGGGGCGCGAAGGGAACACTGAAGCTTTCTTT.

For this clone: This same CDR3 is encoded by further DNA sequences in the sample. V is TRBV27 and J is TRBJ1-2, with D maybe TRBD1 (5 bases). The germline V gene encodes CDR1 MNHEY and CDR2 SMNVEV (reference sequence). V lost 6 bases and J lost 4, with 12 bases in between. CDR3 length: 13 residues. In nucleotides, the CDR3 is TGTGCCAGCAGCGCCCGCGGGGGCTATGGCTACACCTTC. As protein: CASSARGGYGYTF.

This rearrangement joins TRBV28 to TRBJ2-1; D may be TRBD1 (6 bases). The CDR3 extends over 16 amino acids. Per the germline V gene, CDR1 is MDHEN and CDR2 is SYDVKM. Deletions cut 7 bases from V and 0 bases from J, with 16 bases between. The CDR3 DNA sequence: TGTGCCAGCACCAGAAGTGGGGGCACCTCCTACAATGAGCAGTTCTTC. Its translation: CASTRSGGTSYNEQFF.

DNA for the CDR3: TGCGCCAGCAGCCAGGACGTGGCCAGGGGGGGAAACACCATATATTTT. The encoded protein is CASSQDVARGGNTIYF. The chain links TRBV4-1 to TRBJ1-3; 7 bases map to TRBD1. The CDR3 has 16 amino acids. Looked up from germline, CDR1 is MGHRA and CDR2 is YSYEKL. V shed 3 bases, J shed 4 bases, and the junction held 9 bases outside the gene matches.

The rearrangement links TRBV7-3 to TRBJ2-2; 7 bases match TRBD1. This CDR3 spans 14 amino acids. V lost 6 bases, J lost 5 bases, and 6 bases stayed unmatched. Germline values: CDR1 SGHTA, CDR2 FQGTGA. In DNA, the CDR3 is TGTGCCAGCAGGAGGACAGGAGGAACCGGGGAGCTGTTTTTT. As protein: CASRRTGGTGELFF.